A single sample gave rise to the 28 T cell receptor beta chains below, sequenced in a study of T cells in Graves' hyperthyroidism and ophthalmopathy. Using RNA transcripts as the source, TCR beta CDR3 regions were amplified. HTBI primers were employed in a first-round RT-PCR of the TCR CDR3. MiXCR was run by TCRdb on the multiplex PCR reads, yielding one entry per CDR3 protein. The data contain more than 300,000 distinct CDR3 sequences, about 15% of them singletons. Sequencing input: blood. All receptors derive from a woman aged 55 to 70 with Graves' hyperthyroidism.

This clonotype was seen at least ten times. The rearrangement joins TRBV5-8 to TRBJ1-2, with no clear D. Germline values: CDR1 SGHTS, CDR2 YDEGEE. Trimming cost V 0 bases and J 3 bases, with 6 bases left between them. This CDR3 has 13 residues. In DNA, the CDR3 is TGTGCCAGCAGCTTGGTTGCGGACTATGGCTACACCTTC. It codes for CASSLVADYGYTF. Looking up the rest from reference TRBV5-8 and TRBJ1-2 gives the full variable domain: EAGVTQSPTHLIKTRGQQATLRCSPISGHTSVYWYQQALGLGLQFLLWYDEGEERNRGNFPPRFSGRQFPNYSSELNVNALELEDSALYLCASSLVADYGYTFGSGTRLTVV.

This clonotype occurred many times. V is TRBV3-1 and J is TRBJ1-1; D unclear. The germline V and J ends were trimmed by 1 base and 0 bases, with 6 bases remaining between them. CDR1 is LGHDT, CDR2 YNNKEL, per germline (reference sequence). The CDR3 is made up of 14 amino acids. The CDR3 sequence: CASSQGLLNTEAFF. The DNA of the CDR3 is TGTGCCAGCAGCCAAGGACTGTTGAACACTGAAGCTTTCTTT.

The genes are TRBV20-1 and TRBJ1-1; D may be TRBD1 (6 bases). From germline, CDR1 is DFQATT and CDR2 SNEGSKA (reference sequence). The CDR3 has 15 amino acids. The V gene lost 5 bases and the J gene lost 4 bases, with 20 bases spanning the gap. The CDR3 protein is CSAGGGAPQSTEAFF. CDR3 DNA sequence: TGCAGTGCTGGGGGGGGGGCACCACAGAGCACTGAAGCTTTCTTT.

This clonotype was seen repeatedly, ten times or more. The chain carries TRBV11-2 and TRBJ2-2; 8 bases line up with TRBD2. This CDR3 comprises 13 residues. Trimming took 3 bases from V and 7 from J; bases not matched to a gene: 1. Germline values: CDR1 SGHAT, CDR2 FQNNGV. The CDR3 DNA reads TGTGCCAGCAGCTTGACTAGCGACGGGGAGCTGTTTTTT. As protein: CASSLTSDGELFF. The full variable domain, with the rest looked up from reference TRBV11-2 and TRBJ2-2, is EAGVAQSPRYKIIEKRQSVAFWCNPISGHATLYWYQQILGQGPKLLIQFQNNGVVDDSQLPKDRFSAERLKGVDSTLKIQPAKLEDSAVYLCASSLTSDGELFFGEGSRLTVL.

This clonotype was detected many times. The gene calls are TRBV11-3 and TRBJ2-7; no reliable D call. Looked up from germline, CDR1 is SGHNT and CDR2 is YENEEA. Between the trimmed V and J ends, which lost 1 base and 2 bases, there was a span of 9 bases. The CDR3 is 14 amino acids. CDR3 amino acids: CASSLGVRPYEQYF. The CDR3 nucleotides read TGTGCCAGCAGCTTAGGGGTCCGTCCCTACGAGCAGTACTTC.

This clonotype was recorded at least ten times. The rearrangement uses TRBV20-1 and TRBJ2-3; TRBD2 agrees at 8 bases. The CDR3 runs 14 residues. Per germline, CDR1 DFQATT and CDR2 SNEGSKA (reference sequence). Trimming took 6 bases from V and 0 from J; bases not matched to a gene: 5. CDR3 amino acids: CSAESGGSTDTQYF. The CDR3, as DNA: TGCAGTGCCGAAAGCGGGGGTAGCACAGATACGCAGTATTTT.

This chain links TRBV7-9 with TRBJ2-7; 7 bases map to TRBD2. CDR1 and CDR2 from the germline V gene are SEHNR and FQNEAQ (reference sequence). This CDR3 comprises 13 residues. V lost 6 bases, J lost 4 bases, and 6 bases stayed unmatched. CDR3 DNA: TGTGCCAGCAGTGGGACTACCCTGTACGAGCAGTACTTC. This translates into CASSGTTLYEQYF.

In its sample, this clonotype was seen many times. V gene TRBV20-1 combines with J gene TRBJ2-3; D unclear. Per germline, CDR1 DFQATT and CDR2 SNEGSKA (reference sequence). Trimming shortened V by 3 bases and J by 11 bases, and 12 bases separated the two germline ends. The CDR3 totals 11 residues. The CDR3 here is CSASSPVEQYF. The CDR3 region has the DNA TGCAGTGCTAGTTCTCCGGTAGAGCAGTATTTT.

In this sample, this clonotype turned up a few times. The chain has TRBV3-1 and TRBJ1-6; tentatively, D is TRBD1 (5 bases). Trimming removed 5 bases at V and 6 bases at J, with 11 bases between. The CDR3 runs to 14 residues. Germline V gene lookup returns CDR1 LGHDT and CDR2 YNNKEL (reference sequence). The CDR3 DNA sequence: TGTGCCAGCAGCGGGGGGGTAATTAATTCACCCCTCCACTTT. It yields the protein CASSGGVINSPLHF.

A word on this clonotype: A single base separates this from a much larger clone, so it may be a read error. CDR3 in DNA: TGTGCCAACAGTTCCTTATTTGGCGAGCAGTACTTC. Translation: CANSSLFGEQYF. The chain has TRBV12-3 or TRBV12-4 and TRBJ2-7; D not resolved. The CDR3 has 12 residues.

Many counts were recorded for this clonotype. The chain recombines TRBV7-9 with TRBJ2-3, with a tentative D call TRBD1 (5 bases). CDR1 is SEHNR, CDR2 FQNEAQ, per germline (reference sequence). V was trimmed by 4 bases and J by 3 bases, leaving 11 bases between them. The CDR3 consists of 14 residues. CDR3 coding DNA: TGTGCCAGCAGCTCCTGGGGCGGAACAGATACGCAGTATTTT. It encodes CASSSWGGTDTQYF. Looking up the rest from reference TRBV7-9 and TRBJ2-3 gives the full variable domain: DTGVSQNPRHKITKRGQNVTFRCDPISEHNRLYWYRQTLGQGPEFLTYFQNEAQLEKSRLLSDRFSAERPKGSFSTLEIQRTEQGDSAMYLCASSSWGGTDTQYFGPGTRLTVL.

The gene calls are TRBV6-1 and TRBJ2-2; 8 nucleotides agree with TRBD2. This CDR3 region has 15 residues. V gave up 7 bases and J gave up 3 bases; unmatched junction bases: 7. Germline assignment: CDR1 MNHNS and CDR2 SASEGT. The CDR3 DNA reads TGTGCCAGCAACCCAGCGGGAGTTTACACCGGGGAGCTGTTTTTT. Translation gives CASNPAGVYTGELFF.

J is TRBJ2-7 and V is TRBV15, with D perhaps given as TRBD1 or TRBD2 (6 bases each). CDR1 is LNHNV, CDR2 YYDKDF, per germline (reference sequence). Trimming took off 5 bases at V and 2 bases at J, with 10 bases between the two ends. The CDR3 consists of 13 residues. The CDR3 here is CATSGGLTYEQYF. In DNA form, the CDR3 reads TGTGCCACCAGCGGGGGGCTGACCTACGAGCAGTACTTC.

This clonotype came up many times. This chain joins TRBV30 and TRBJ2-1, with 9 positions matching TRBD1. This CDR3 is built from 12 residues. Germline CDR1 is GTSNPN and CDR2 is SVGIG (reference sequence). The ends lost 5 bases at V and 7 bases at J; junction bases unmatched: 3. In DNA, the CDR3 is TGTGCCTGGGGGACAGGGAGGAATGAGCAGTTCTTC. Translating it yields CAWGTGRNEQFF.

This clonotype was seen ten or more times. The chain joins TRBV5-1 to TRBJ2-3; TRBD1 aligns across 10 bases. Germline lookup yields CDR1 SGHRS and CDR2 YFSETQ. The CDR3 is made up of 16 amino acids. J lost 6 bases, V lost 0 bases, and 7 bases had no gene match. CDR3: CASSLGPTGGSDTQYF. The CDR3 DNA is TGCGCCAGCAGCTTGGGGCCGACAGGGGGCTCGGATACGCAGTATTTT. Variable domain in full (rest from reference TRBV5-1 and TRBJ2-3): KAGVTQTPRYLIKTRGQQVTLSCSPISGHRSVSWYQQTPGQGLQFLFEYFSETQRNKGNFPGRFSGRQFSNSRSEMNVSTLELGDSALYLCASSLGPTGGSDTQYFGPGTRLTVL.

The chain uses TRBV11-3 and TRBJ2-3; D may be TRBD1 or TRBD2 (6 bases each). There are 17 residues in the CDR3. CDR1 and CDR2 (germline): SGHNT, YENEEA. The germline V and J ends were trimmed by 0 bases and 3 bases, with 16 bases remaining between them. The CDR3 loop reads CASSLDLRERGTDTQYF. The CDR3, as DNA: TGTGCCAGCAGCTTAGATTTACGGGAGAGGGGGACAGATACGCAGTATTTT.

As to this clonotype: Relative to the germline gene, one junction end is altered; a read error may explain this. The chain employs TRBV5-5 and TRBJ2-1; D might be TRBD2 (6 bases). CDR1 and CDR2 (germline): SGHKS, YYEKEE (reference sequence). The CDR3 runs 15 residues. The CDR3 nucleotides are TGCGCCAGCACCCCATCCCTGTACGGGGGTCACGAGCAGTTCTTC. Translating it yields CASTPSLYGGHEQFF.

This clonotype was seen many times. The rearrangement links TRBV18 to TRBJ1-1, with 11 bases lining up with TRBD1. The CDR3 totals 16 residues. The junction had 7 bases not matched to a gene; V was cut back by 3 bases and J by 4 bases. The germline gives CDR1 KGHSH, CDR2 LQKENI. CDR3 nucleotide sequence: TGTGCCAGCTCACCCGGGACAGGGGGTTGGGGCACTGAAGCTTTCTTT. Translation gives CASSPGTGGWGTEAFF.

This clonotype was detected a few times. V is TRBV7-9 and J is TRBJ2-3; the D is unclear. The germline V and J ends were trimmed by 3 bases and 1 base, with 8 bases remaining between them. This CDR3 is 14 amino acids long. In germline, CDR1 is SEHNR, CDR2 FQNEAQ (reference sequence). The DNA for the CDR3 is TGTGCCAGCAGCTTGTTGACCCGCACAGATACGCAGTATTTT. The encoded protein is CASSLLTRTDTQYF.

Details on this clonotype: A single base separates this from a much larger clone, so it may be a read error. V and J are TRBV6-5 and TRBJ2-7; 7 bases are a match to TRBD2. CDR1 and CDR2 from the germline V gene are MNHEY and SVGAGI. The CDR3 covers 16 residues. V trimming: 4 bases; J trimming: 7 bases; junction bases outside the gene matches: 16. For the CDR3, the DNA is TGTGCCAGCAGTTTGGTTGCGGGAGCCGCTACGGGGGAGCAGTACTTC. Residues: CASSLVAGAATGEQYF.

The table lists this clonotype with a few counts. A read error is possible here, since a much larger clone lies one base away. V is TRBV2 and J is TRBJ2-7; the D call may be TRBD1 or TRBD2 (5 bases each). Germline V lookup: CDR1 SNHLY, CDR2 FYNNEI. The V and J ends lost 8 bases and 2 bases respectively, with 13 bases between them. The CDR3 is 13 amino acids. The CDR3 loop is CASGPRGAYEQYF. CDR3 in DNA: TGTGCCAGCGGTCCAAGGGGAGCCTACGAGCAGTACTTC.

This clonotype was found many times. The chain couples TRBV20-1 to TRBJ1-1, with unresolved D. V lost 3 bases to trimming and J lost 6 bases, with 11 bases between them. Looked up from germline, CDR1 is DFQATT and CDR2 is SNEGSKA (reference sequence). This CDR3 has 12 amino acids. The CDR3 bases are TGCAGTGCTAGTCGAAGCCTCGCTGAAGCTTTCTTT. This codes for CSASRSLAEAFF.

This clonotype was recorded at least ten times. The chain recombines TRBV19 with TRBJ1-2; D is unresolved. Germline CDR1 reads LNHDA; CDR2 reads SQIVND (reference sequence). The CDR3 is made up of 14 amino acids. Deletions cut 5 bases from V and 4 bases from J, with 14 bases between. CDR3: CASSQRAEFYGYTF. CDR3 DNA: TGTGCCAGTAGTCAGAGAGCTGAATTCTATGGCTACACCTTC.

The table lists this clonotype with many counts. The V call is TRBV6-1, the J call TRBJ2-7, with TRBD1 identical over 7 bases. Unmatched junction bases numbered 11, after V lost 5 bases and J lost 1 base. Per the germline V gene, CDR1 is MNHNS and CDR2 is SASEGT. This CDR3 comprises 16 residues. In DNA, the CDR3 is TGTGCCAGCAGTTCCCCGCGGACAGGAGGATCCTACGAGCAGTACTTC. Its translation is CASSSPRTGGSYEQYF.

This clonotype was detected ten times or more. Written as DNA, the CDR3 is TGTGCCAGCAGTCGAGGCTCTCGGGCTAATGAAAAACTGTTTTTT. Amino acid sequence: CASSRGSRANEKLFF. The J gene is TRBJ1-4, the V gene TRBV27; D not resolved. The germline V gene has CDR1 MNHEY and CDR2 SMNVEV (reference sequence). The CDR3 runs to 15 residues. Between the trimmed V and J ends, which lost 5 bases and 3 bases, there was a span of 13 bases.

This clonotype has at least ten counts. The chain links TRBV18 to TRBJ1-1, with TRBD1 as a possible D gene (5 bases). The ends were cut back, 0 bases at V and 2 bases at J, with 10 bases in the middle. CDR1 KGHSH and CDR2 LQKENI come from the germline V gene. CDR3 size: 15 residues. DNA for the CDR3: TGTGCCAGCTCACCACCGTCGGGGGGAAACACTGAAGCTTTCTTT. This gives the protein CASSPPSGGNTEAFF.

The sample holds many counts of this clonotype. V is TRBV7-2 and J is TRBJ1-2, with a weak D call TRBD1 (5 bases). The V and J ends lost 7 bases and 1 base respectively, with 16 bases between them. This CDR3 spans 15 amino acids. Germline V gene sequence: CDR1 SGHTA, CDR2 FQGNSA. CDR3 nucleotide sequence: TGTGCCAGCACCCACTCCGGGACCTTTAACTATGGCTACACCTTC. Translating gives CASTHSGTFNYGYTF.

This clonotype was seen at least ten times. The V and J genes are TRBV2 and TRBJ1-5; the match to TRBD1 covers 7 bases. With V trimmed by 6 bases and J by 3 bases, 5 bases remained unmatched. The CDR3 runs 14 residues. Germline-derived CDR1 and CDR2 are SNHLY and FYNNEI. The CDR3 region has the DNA TGTGCCAGCAGCAAGGACAGGAACAATCAGCCCCAGCATTTT. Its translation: CASSKDRNNQPQHF.